This entry lists 16 T cell receptor beta chains sequenced from one sample in a study of T cells after yellow fever vaccination. TCRdb reprocessed the 5' RACE reads with MiXCR, giving one entry per CDR3 protein. The table shows 240,000 or so distinct CDR3 sequences, with 6.9% occurring only once. The material was CD4+ T cells sorted from PBMCs, obtained 15 days after the yellow fever booster vaccination. These receptors came from a man in his thirties or forties who received the YFV17D yellow fever vaccine.

This clonotype was detected ten times or more. V usage is TRBV15 and J usage is TRBJ1-2, with D uncertain. Germline lookup yields CDR1 LNHNV and CDR2 YYDKDF (reference sequence). The V gene lost 0 bases and the J gene lost 8 bases, with 10 bases spanning the gap. The CDR3 spans 13 residues. CDR3 nucleotide sequence: TGTGCCACCAGCAGAGATCTCATCCGGGGCTACACCTTC. Translated: CATSRDLIRGYTF.

V and J are TRBV4-3 and TRBJ2-1, with no clear D. This CDR3 is 17 amino acids long. V was clipped by 1 base and J by 2 bases, with 15 bases between them. Germline-derived CDR1 and CDR2 are LGHNA and YSLEER. CDR3 sequence reads: CASSQVLRLPPYNEQFF. Here the CDR3 DNA reads TGCGCCAGCAGCCAAGTTTTGCGACTTCCACCCTACAATGAGCAGTTCTTC.

The chain joins TRBV7-2 to TRBJ2-1; 7 positions agree with TRBD2. Germline values: CDR1 SGHTA, CDR2 FQGNSA. The ends lost 5 bases at V and 3 bases at J; junction bases unmatched: 13. The CDR3 sequence is 17 residues long. CDR3 loop: CASSPISSGRSYNEQFF. The CDR3 DNA reads TGTGCCAGCAGCCCCATTTCATCCGGGAGGAGCTACAATGAGCAGTTCTTC.

This clonotype has at least ten counts. The chain has TRBV27 and TRBJ2-2; possible D gene TRBD2, 5 bases. V lost 6 bases and J lost 4, with 18 bases in between. CDR1 is MNHEY and CDR2 is SMNVEV in the germline V gene (reference sequence). The CDR3 is 16 residues long. The CDR3 sequence: CASRLRLLEVTGELFF. The CDR3 DNA is TGTGCCAGCAGATTGAGGTTACTAGAAGTCACCGGGGAGCTGTTTTTT.

Ten or more counts support this clonotype. V gene TRBV20-1 combines with J gene TRBJ2-5; D gene ambiguous. This CDR3 comprises 14 residues. V lost 0 bases, J lost 5 bases, and 13 bases lay in between. CDR1 DFQATT and CDR2 SNEGSKA come from the germline V gene (reference sequence). The CDR3 DNA follows: TGCAGTGCTAGAGATCTTTTGGGTATGGAGACCCAGTACTTC. It translates to CSARDLLGMETQYF.

This clonotype was observed a few times. The chain employs TRBV4-3 and TRBJ2-7, with TRBD1 identical over 7 bases. V shed 1 base, J shed 1 base, and the junction held 10 bases outside the gene matches. The CDR3 covers 17 residues. CDR1 LGHNA and CDR2 YSLEER come from the germline V gene. CDR3 residues: CASSQVHHRGKSYEQYF. In DNA form, the CDR3 reads TGCGCCAGCAGCCAAGTTCACCACAGGGGAAAATCCTACGAGCAGTACTTC.

This clonotype was picked up many times. The chain employs TRBV7-9 and TRBJ2-2; D is possibly TRBD2 (6 bases). Per germline, CDR1 SEHNR and CDR2 FQNEAQ (reference sequence). The CDR3 loop spans 16 amino acids. The V and J ends lost 8 bases and 4 bases respectively, with 20 bases between them. CDR3 sequence (DNA): TGTGCCAGCCCTAAGGTTACTAGCAGTATCACCGGGGAGCTGTTTTTT. This encodes CASPKVTSSITGELFF.

In this sample, this clonotype turned up a few times. This chain uses TRBV6-1 with TRBJ1-3; weak D call: TRBD1 (6 bases). CDR1 is MNHNS and CDR2 is SASEGT in the germline V gene. CDR3 length: 16 amino acids. Deletions cut 6 bases from V and 0 bases from J, with 15 bases between. The CDR3 reads CASRRTGSPSGNTIYF. The CDR3 DNA sequence: TGTGCCAGCAGACGAACAGGGAGCCCCTCTGGAAACACCATATATTTT.

The chain couples TRBV23-1 to TRBJ1-3; D is perhaps TRBD1 (6 bases). TRBV23-1 is an ORF for which the function is uncertain. V lost 9 bases, J lost 2 bases, and 14 bases lay in between. This CDR3 has 14 residues. Here the CDR3 DNA reads TGCGCCAGAGTCGGGGGCAGAACTGGAAACACCATATATTTT. The encoded protein is CARVGGRTGNTIYF.

On this clonotype: A much bigger clone sits one base away, suggesting this may be a read error. J is TRBJ1-1 and V is TRBV5-1, with 11 bases that match TRBD1. CDR1 SGHRS and CDR2 YFSETQ come from the germline V gene. The CDR3 extends over 16 amino acids. V gave up 5 bases and J gave up 4 bases; unmatched junction bases: 10. The CDR3: CASRPGQGALFTEAFF. The CDR3 bases are TGCGCCAGCAGGCCAGGACAGGGGGCGCTTTTCACTGAAGCTTTCTTT.

The rearrangement joins TRBV18 to TRBJ1-2; TRBD1 agrees at 9 bases. V was pared by 6 bases and J by 2 bases, with 10 bases of the junction left unmatched. This CDR3 is 16 amino acids long. From germline, CDR1 is KGHSH and CDR2 LQKENI. This chain's CDR3 is CASSPVPTGGNYGYTF. The CDR3 DNA follows: TGTGCCAGCTCTCCAGTCCCGACAGGGGGGAACTATGGCTACACCTTC.

This clonotype was found many times. This rearrangement joins TRBV20-1 to TRBJ2-7; D perhaps matches TRBD2 (5 bases). The germline V gene has CDR1 DFQATT and CDR2 SNEGSKA (reference sequence). Trimming pared 7 bases from V and 1 base from J, leaving 17 bases between. The CDR3 has 14 residues. For the CDR3, the DNA is TGCAGTGAGAAACGGAGCGGACGATCCTACGAGCAGTACTTC. Translating gives CSEKRSGRSYEQYF.

Ten or more counts support this clonotype. The chain recombines TRBV7-2 with TRBJ2-7, with 8 positions matching TRBD2. The trim removed 4 bases at V and 5 bases at J, leaving 7 bases unmatched. This CDR3 comprises 14 residues. Germline CDR1 SGHTA, CDR2 FQGNSA. CDR3: CASSWLAGPNEQYF. CDR3 bases: TGTGCCAGCAGCTGGCTAGCGGGCCCGAACGAGCAGTACTTC. The entire variable domain, with the rest obtained from reference TRBV7-2 and TRBJ2-7, is as follows: GAGVSQSPSNKVTEKGKDVELRCDPISGHTALYWYRQSLGQGLEFLIYFQGNSAPDKSGLPSDRFSAERTGGSVSTLTIQRTQQEDSAVYLCASSWLAGPNEQYFGPGTRLTVT.

Ten or more counts support this clonotype. The chain has TRBV5-1 and TRBJ1-6; D unresolved. Germline loops: CDR1 SGHRS, CDR2 YFSETQ. Trimming took 7 bases from V and 15 from J, leaving 11 bases between them. This CDR3 region has 10 residues. The CDR3 nucleotides read TGCGCCAGCCCACAGTTGGACCTCCACTTT. It specifies CASPQLDLHF.

With regard to this clonotype: A much more abundant neighbour one base away suggests this may be a read error. The J gene is TRBJ2-3, the V gene TRBV4-3; weak D call: TRBD1 (6 bases). Germline loops: CDR1 LGHNA, CDR2 YSLEER. CDR3 length equals 13 residues. V lost 4 bases and J 5 bases, leaving 10 bases between the germline ends. The CDR3 protein is CASSLGQRDTQYF. DNA of the CDR3: TGCGCCAGCAGCCTAGGACAGCGAGATACGCAGTATTTT.

This clonotype was counted a few times. The V and J genes are TRBV30 and TRBJ1-5, with 7 bases fitting TRBD1. The CDR3 is 13 amino acids. Trimming removed 2 bases from V and 4 bases from J; junction bases left unmatched: 2. CDR1 and CDR2 from the germline V gene are GTSNPN and SVGIG (reference sequence). The CDR3, as DNA: TGTGCCTGGAGTCACAGGGGAAATCAGCCCCAGCATTTT. Its translation: CAWSHRGNQPQHF.